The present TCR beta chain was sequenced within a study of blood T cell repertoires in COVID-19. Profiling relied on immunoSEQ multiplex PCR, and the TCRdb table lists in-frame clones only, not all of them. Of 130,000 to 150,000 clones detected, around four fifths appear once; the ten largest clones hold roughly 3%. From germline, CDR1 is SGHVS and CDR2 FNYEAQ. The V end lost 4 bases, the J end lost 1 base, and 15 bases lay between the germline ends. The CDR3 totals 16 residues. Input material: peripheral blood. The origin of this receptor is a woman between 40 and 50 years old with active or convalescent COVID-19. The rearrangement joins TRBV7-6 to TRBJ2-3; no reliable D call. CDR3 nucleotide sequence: TGTGCCAGCAGCTACGAGTCAGCGACTGGCACAGATACGCAGTATTTT. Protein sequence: CASSYESATGTDTQYF. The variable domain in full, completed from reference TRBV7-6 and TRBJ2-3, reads GAGVSQSPRYKVTKRGQDVALRCDPISGHVSLYWYRQALGQGPEFLTYFNYEAQQDKSGLPNDRFSAERPEGSISTLTIQRTEQRDSAMYRCASSYESATGTDTQYFGPGTRLTVL.